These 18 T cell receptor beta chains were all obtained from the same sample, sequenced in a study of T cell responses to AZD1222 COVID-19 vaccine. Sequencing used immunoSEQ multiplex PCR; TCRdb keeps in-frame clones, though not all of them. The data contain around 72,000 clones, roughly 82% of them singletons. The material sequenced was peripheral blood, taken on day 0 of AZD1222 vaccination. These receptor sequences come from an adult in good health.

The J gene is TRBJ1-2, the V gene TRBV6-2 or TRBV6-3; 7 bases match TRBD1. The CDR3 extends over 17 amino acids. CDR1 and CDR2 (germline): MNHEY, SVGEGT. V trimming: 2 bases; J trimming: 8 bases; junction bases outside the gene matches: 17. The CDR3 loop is CASSYLDRDPEGSGYTF. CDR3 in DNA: TGTGCCAGCAGTTACCTTGACAGGGATCCAGAGGGATCCGGCTACACCTTC.

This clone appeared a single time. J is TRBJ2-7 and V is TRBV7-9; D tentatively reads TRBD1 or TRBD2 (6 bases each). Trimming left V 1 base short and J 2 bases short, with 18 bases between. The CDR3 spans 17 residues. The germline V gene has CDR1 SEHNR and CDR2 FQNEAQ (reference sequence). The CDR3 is CASSLDLGGGGPYEQYF. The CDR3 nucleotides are TGTGCCAGCAGCTTAGACCTCGGGGGCGGAGGCCCCTACGAGCAGTACTTC.

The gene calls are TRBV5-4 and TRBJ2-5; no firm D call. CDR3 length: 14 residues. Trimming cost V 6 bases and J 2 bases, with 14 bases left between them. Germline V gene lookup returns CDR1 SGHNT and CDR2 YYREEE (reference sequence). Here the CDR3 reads CASNSEHSQETQYF. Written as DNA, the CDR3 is TGTGCCAGCAACTCAGAACACAGTCAAGAGACCCAGTACTTC.

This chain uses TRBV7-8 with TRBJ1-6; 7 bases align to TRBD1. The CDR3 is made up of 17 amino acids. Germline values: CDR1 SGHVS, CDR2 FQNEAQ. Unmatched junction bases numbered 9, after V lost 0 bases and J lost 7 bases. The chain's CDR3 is CASSLAIAGGTNSPLHF. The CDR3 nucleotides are TGTGCCAGCAGCTTAGCGATTGCAGGGGGAACCAATTCACCCCTCCACTTT.

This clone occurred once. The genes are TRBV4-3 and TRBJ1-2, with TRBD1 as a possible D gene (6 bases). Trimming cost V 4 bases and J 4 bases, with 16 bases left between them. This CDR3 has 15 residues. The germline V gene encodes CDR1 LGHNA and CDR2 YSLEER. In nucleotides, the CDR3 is TGCGCCAGCAGCCCATCATCAGGACAGAGCTATGGCTACACCTTC. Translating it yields CASSPSSGQSYGYTF.

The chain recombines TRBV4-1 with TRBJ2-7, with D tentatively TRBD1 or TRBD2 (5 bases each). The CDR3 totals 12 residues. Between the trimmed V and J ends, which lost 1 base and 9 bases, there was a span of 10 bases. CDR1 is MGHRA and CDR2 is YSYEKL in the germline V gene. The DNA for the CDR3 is TGCGCCAGCAGCCAAGGGGGGATCCGGCAGTACTTC. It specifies CASSQGGIRQYF.

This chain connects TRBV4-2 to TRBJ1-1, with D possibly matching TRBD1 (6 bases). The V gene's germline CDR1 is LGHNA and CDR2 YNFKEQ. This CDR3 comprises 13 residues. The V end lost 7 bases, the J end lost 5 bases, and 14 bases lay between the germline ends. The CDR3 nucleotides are TGTGCCAGCACGGGGGCCAGCCGAACTGAAGCTTTCTTT. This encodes CASTGASRTEAFF.

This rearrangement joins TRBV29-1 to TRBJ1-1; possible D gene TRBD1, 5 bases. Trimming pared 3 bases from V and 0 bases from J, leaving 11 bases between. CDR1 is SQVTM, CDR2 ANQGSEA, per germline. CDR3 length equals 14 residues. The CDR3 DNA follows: TGCAGCGTTGATAAGGGACTGCTGAACACTGAAGCTTTCTTT. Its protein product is CSVDKGLLNTEAFF.

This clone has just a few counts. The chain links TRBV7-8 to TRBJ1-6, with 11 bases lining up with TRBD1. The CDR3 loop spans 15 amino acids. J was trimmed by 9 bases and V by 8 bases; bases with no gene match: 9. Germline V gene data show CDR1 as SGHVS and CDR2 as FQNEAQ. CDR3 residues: CASRIMGQGVSPLHF. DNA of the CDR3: TGTGCCAGCCGCATCATGGGACAGGGGGTTTCACCCCTCCACTTT.

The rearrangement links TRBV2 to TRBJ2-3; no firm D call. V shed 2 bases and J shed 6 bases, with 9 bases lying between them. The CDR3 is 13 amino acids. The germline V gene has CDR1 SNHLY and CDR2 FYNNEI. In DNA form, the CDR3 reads TGTGCCAGCAGTGAATCGACTCGGGATACGCAGTATTTT. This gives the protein CASSESTRDTQYF.

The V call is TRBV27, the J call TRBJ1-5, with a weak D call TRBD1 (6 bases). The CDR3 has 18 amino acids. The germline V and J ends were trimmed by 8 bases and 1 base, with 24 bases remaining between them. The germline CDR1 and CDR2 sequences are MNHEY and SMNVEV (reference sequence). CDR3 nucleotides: TGTGCCAGCCGCCCCGGGGGGGGGCATAGGGAAAGCAATCAGCCCCAGCATTTT. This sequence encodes CASRPGGGHRESNQPQHF.

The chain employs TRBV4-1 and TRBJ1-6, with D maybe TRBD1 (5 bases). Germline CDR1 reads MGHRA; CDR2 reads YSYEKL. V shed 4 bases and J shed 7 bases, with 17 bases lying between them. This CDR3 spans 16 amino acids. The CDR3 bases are TGCGCCAGCAGCCCCGGAAGGCAGGGAGCAAATTCACCCCTCCACTTT. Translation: CASSPGRQGANSPLHF.

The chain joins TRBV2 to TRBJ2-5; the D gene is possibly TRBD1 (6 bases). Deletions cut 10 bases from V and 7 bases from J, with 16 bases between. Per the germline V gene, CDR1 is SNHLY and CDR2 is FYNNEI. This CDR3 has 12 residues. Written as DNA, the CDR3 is TGTGCCACCAAACAGGGTGACGGGACCCAGTACTTC. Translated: CATKQGDGTQYF.

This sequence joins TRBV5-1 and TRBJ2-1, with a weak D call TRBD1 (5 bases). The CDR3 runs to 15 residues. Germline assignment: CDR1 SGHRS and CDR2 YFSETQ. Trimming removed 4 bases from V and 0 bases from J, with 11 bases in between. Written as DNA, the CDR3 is TGCGCCAGCAGCATCACCAGGGCCTCCTACAATGAGCAGTTCTTC. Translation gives CASSITRASYNEQFF.

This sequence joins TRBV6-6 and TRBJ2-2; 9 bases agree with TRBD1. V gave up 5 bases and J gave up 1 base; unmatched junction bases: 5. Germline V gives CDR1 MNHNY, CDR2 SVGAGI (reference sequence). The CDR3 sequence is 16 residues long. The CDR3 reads CASSAWDRENTGELFF. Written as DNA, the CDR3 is TGTGCCAGCAGTGCTTGGGACAGGGAGAACACCGGGGAGCTGTTTTTT.

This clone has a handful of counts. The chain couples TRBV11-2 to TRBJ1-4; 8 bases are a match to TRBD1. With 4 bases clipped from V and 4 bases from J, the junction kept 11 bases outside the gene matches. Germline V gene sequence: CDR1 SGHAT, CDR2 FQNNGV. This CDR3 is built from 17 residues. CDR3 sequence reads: CASSSGQGRSLNEKLFF. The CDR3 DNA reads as TGTGCCAGCAGCTCCGGACAGGGAAGATCCCTTAATGAAAAACTGTTTTTT. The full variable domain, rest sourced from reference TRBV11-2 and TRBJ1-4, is EAGVAQSPRYKIIEKRQSVAFWCNPISGHATLYWYQQILGQGPKLLIQFQNNGVVDDSQLPKDRFSAERLKGVDSTLKIQPAKLEDSAVYLCASSSGQGRSLNEKLFFGSGTQLSVL.

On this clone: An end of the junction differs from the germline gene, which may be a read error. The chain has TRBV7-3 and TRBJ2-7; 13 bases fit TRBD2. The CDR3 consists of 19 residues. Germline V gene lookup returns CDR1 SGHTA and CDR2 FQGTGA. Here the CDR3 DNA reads TGTGCCAGCAGGTTAACCGCAGCCGGGACTAGCGGGGTGGTGTACGAGCAGTACTTC. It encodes CASRLTAAGTSGVVYEQYF. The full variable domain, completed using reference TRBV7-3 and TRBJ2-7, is GAGVSQTPSNKVTEKGKYVELRCDPISGHTALYWYRQSLGQGPEFLIYFQGTGAADDSGLPNDRFFAVRPEGSVSTLKIQRTERGDSAVYLCASRLTAAGTSGVVYEQYFGPGTRLTVT.

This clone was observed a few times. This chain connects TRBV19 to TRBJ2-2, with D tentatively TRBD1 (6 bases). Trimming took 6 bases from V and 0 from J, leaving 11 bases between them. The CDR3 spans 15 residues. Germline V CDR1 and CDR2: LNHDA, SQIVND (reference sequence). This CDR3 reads CASRDRMTNTGELFF. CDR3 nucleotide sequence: TGTGCCAGTAGAGACAGGATGACGAACACCGGGGAGCTGTTTTTT.